These 20 T cell receptor beta chains share one sample of origin, sequenced in a study of blood T cell repertoires in COVID-19. Some clones are missing from TCRdb's copy, which holds only in-frame ones; the method was immunoSEQ multiplex PCR. The sample contains 50,000 to 65,000 clones, roughly two thirds of which appear only once. The sequencing input was PBMCs or T cells enriched from blood (not recorded which). These receptors originate from a woman in her sixties who had been exposed to COVID-19.

The chain joins TRBV7-9 to TRBJ1-1; the D is unclear. Germline V lookup: CDR1 SEHNR, CDR2 FQNEAQ (reference sequence). The CDR3 covers 12 residues. V was cut by 5 bases and J by 6 bases, with 10 bases left in between. Here the CDR3 DNA reads TGTGCCAGCAGCCCCGTTGGAGCTGAAGCTTTCTTT. Translating it yields CASSPVGAEAFF.

The chain couples TRBV14 to TRBJ2-7; 11 nucleotides match TRBD2. The V and J ends lost 2 bases and 2 bases, in that order; junction bases with no gene match: 11. The CDR3 covers 18 residues. Germline-derived CDR1 and CDR2 are SGHDN and FVKESK. The DNA of the CDR3 is TGTGCCAGCAGCCAAAGGGCTAGCGGGGGGATACCGACCTACGAGCAGTACTTC. Its protein is CASSQRASGGIPTYEQYF.

The chain carries TRBV7-9 and TRBJ1-2; D not certain. Germline V lookup: CDR1 SEHNR, CDR2 FQNEAQ (reference sequence). The germline V and J ends were trimmed by 5 bases and 9 bases, with 16 bases remaining between them. The length of the CDR3 is 13 residues. In DNA, the CDR3 is TGTGCCAGCAGCCAGAACCCTGTCTTTAGCTACACCTTC. Protein: CASSQNPVFSYTF. The variable domain in full, completed from reference TRBV7-9 and TRBJ1-2, reads DTGVSQNPRHKITKRGQNVTFRCDPISEHNRLYWYRQTLGQGPEFLTYFQNEAQLEKSRLLSDRFSAERPKGSFSTLEIQRTEQGDSAMYLCASSQNPVFSYTFGSGTRLTVV.

This rearrangement joins TRBV11-2 to TRBJ2-7; TRBD2 aligns across 8 bases. The J call is in doubt because the DNA end fits TRBJ2-1 better. The CDR3 is 15 amino acids. Per germline, CDR1 SGHAT and CDR2 FQNNGV. For the CDR3, the DNA is TGTGCCAGCAGCTTAGTAGCGGGACCTGAGAATGAGCAGTTCTTC. Translation gives CASSLVAGPENEQFF.

This sequence joins TRBV5-4 and TRBJ2-1, with 8 bases matching TRBD1. The CDR3 extends over 14 amino acids. The V gene end was trimmed by 4 bases and the J gene end by 5 bases; junction bases not matched to a gene: 5. Germline values: CDR1 SGHNT, CDR2 YYREEE (reference sequence). This CDR3 is CASSRTGQNNEQFF. DNA for the CDR3: TGTGCCAGCAGCCGGACAGGGCAAAACAATGAGCAGTTCTTC.

The CDR3 DNA follows: TGTGCCACCAGCCCTAGCGGGACTAGTATTTACAATGAGCAGTTCTTC. As protein: CATSPSGTSIYNEQFF. This chain uses TRBV15 with TRBJ2-1; the match to TRBD2 covers 9 bases. The CDR3 has 16 amino acids. Germline V gene sequence: CDR1 LNHNV, CDR2 YYDKDF (reference sequence). V shed 5 bases and J 4 bases; nucleotides not matched to a gene: 9.

The chain employs TRBV7-2 and TRBJ2-7, with 11 bases fitting TRBD1. With V trimmed by 6 bases and J by 5 bases, 9 bases remained unmatched. This CDR3 is built from 15 residues. Germline values: CDR1 SGHTA, CDR2 FQGNSA. CDR3 DNA: TGTGCCAGCAGTGAGCGGGGACAGGGGGTCCACGAGCAGTACTTC. It encodes CASSERGQGVHEQYF.

J is TRBJ1-5 and V is TRBV29-1, with TRBD1 matching over 10 bases. CDR1 is SQVTM, CDR2 ANQGSEA, per germline. J gave up 7 bases and V 6 bases, and 9 bases lay outside the gene matches. The CDR3 covers 14 residues. The CDR3 sequence: CSVSTGGAGQPQHF. CDR3 coding DNA: TGCAGCGTCTCGACAGGGGGCGCGGGGCAGCCCCAGCATTTT.

This chain uses TRBV6-2 or TRBV6-3 with TRBJ2-3; 10 bases match TRBD2. With 5 bases clipped from V and 0 bases from J, the junction kept 8 bases outside the gene matches. CDR3 length equals 17 residues. Germline CDR1 MNHEY, CDR2 SVGEGT. The CDR3: CASSPGTSVSSTDTQYF. Written as DNA, the CDR3 is TGTGCCAGCAGTCCCGGGACTAGCGTTTCTAGCACAGATACGCAGTATTTT.

This clone appeared once. The chain is built from TRBV28 and TRBJ1-4; D is perhaps TRBD1 (6 bases). V lost 6 bases and J lost 8, with 16 bases in between. The germline V gene has CDR1 MDHEN and CDR2 SYDVKM. The CDR3 loop spans 14 amino acids. The CDR3 is CASRSGTPEEKLFF. CDR3 DNA: TGTGCCAGCAGGAGCGGGACACCGGAGGAAAAACTGTTTTTT.

CDR3 region: CASSRHNDEKLFF. The CDR3 nucleotides read TGTGCCAGCAGTCGACATAACGATGAAAAACTGTTTTTT. The rearrangement links TRBV12-3 or TRBV12-4 to TRBJ1-4; D unclear. The V and J ends lost 5 bases and 6 bases respectively, with 10 bases between them. This CDR3 is built from 13 residues.

This chain uses TRBV5-1 with TRBJ2-5; a weak D match, TRBD1 (6 bases). V lost 2 bases, J lost 1 base, and 15 bases lay in between. The CDR3 length is 16 residues. Germline V CDR1 and CDR2: SGHRS, YFSETQ. CDR3 sequence (DNA): TGCGCCAGCAGCTTACAGGGTTTCGCTGGCCAAGAGACCCAGTACTTC. As protein: CASSLQGFAGQETQYF.

The chain carries TRBV28 and TRBJ2-1; 10 nucleotides align to TRBD1. The length of the CDR3 is 17 residues. The V and J ends lost 4 bases and 9 bases, in that order; junction bases with no gene match: 15. Germline values: CDR1 MDHEN, CDR2 SYDVKM. The CDR3 DNA follows: TGTGCCAGCAGTTCCCTCCTACCGGGACAGGGGAAAGGTGAGCAGTTCTTC. Translating it yields CASSSLLPGQGKGEQFF.

The J gene is TRBJ2-7, the V gene TRBV18; 9 bases map to TRBD1. Germline V gives CDR1 KGHSH, CDR2 LQKENI. Trimming cost V 3 bases and J 7 bases; bases outside gene matches: 13. CDR3 length equals 16 residues. CDR3 sequence: CASSPSTSQGAGEQYF. The CDR3 DNA sequence: TGTGCCAGCTCACCCTCAACGTCACAGGGGGCCGGGGAGCAGTACTTC.

The chain uses TRBV14 and TRBJ2-3, with D perhaps TRBD2 (6 bases). The germline V and J ends were trimmed by 1 base and 6 bases, with 14 bases remaining between them. This CDR3 is 15 amino acids long. Germline CDR1 and CDR2: SGHDN and FVKESK. The CDR3 sequence is CASSQVGRRSDTQYF. CDR3 sequence (DNA): TGTGCCAGCAGCCAAGTCGGGAGAAGGTCGGATACGCAGTATTTT. Based on the CDR3 plus reference TRBV14 and TRBJ2-3, the full variable domain is EAGVTQFPSHSVIEKGQTVTLRCDPISGHDNLYWYRRVMGKEIKFLLHFVKESKQDESGMPNNRFLAERTGGTYSTLKVQPAELEDSGVYFCASSQVGRRSDTQYFGPGTRLTVL.

This clone has only one observation. This chain uses TRBV13 with TRBJ2-3; the match to TRBD1 covers 10 bases. CDR3 size: 16 residues. The V gene's germline CDR1 is PRHDT and CDR2 FYEKMQ (reference sequence). V shed 5 bases, J shed 4 bases, and the junction held 9 bases outside the gene matches. This chain's CDR3 is CASSPGDRGGADTQYF. CDR3 DNA sequence: TGTGCCAGCAGCCCCGGGGACAGGGGAGGCGCAGATACGCAGTATTTT. Supplemented by reference TRBV13 and TRBJ2-3, the full variable domain reads AAGVIQSPRHLIKEKRETATLKCYPIPRHDTVYWYQQGPGQDPQFLISFYEKMQSDKGSIPDRFSAQQFSDYHSELNMSSLELGDSALYFCASSPGDRGGADTQYFGPGTRLTVL.

This clone was detected only a few times. The chain couples TRBV27 to TRBJ1-2; 7 nucleotides agree with TRBD1. The CDR3 sequence is 16 residues long. CDR1 and CDR2 from the germline V gene are MNHEY and SMNVEV (reference sequence). V was clipped by 6 bases and J by 2 bases; unmatched bases: 12. CDR3 in amino acids: CASRQTGTVRNYGYTF. In DNA form, the CDR3 reads TGTGCCAGCAGACAGACAGGGACGGTTAGGAACTATGGCTACACCTTC.

This clone was observed many times. The chain is built from TRBV7-9 and TRBJ2-7; the D is unclear. In germline, CDR1 is SEHNR, CDR2 FQNEAQ (reference sequence). Between the trimmed V and J ends, which lost 2 bases and 4 bases, there was a span of 6 bases. The CDR3 extends over 12 amino acids. CDR3 residues: CASSLWAYEQYF. CDR3 DNA: TGTGCCAGCAGCTTATGGGCTTACGAGCAGTACTTC.

The gene calls are TRBV28 and TRBJ1-2; 7 bases are a match to TRBD1. The CDR3 sequence is 12 residues long. Germline CDR1 reads MDHEN; CDR2 reads SYDVKM. V shed 3 bases, J shed 13 bases, and the junction held 8 bases outside the gene matches. CDR3 in DNA: TGTGCCAGCAGTTTTTCGGGCAGGGGGGTCACCTTC. Residues: CASSFSGRGVTF.

This chain links TRBV6-5 with TRBJ2-1, with 9 bases aligning to TRBD2. Germline V CDR1 and CDR2: MNHEY, SVGAGI. The CDR3 totals 15 residues. The V segment lost 6 bases and the J segment 4 bases; nucleotides outside the gene matches: 7. The CDR3 DNA reads TGTGCCAGCAGATCCGCGGGGGGGTGGTACAATGAGCAGTTCTTC. Its translation: CASRSAGGWYNEQFF.